Sequencing of this T cell receptor beta chain was carried out in a study of T cells after yellow fever vaccination. V dropped 8 bases and J dropped 3 bases, with 10 bases sitting between them. Germline CDR1 is SGHTA and CDR2 is FQGTGA. This CDR3 has 12 residues. They built TCR cDNA with 5'RACE template switching, a step that put in a universal primer site and UMIs. MiXCR, run by TCRdb on the 5' RACE reads, gives a single entry per CDR3 protein. This table holds more than 300,000 distinct CDR3 sequences, around 4.5% found once. General study findings and limits: There was a possibility that FACS-sorted repertoires contained abundant clonotypes contaminating from the bulk population. At about 97% for CD4 and approximately 88% for CD8, most primary-vaccination clones showed up again after the booster.

This clonotype appeared many times. Its antigen is still unknown. The sequencing used PBMCs, collected 15 days after the yellow fever booster vaccination. The source is a young man who received the YFV17D yellow fever vaccine. This chain uses TRBV7-3 with TRBJ1-1; tentatively, D is TRBD1 (6 bases). The CDR3 region has the DNA TGTGCCAGCTCGGGACACTACACTGAAGCTTTCTTT. Translating gives CASSGHYTEAFF.